The 20 T cell receptor beta chains below come from one sample, sequenced in a study of shared T cell receptors in the human thymus. Clones were sequenced by immunoSEQ multiplex PCR, and TCRdb holds only the in-frame ones, with some missing. The sample contains 450,000 to 650,000 clones, 75% to 85% of which appear only once. These same data were also listed under a study on human thymus T cells.

The sequenced sample was thymocytes. These receptors originate from a boy under two years old with a congenital heart defect.

This clone was observed a few times. This chain joins TRBV5-3 and TRBJ1-5; D is undetermined. TRBV5-3 qualifies as an ORF whose function is uncertain. The V end was cut by 1 base, the J end by 7 bases, with 3 bases between. There are 11 residues in the CDR3. Written as DNA, the CDR3 is TGTGCCAGAAGCTTGATACAGCCCCAGCATTTT. Its protein is CARSLIQPQHF.

The chain uses TRBV29-1 and TRBJ2-1, with TRBD1 matching 10 bases. Germline loops: CDR1 SQVTM, CDR2 ANQGSEA. The CDR3 is 16 residues long. V dropped 1 base and J dropped 0; count of bases not matched to a gene: 3. CDR3: CSVEGTGGSSYNEQFF. The CDR3 DNA reads as TGCAGCGTTGAAGGGACAGGGGGTAGCTCCTACAATGAGCAGTTCTTC.

The CDR3 DNA follows: TGCGCCAGCAGCCAAGATTACCAGGGCCAGCTTAATAAAAATGGCTACACCTTC. Residues: CASSQDYQGQLNKNGYTF. The chain is built from TRBV4-3 and TRBJ1-2, with D possibly TRBD1 on 5 matching bases. Trimming took 0 bases from V and 6 from J, leaving 23 bases between them. Germline V gene sequence: CDR1 LGHNA, CDR2 YSLEER. CDR3 length equals 18 residues.

This sequence joins TRBV27 and TRBJ2-7; TRBD1 might be the D (6 bases). V was cut by 2 bases and J by 0 bases, with 8 bases left in between. The germline V gene has CDR1 MNHEY and CDR2 SMNVEV (reference sequence). The CDR3 sequence is 14 residues long. The chain's CDR3 is CASSLGQSSYEQYF. CDR3 in DNA: TGTGCCAGCAGTTTAGGACAGAGCTCCTACGAGCAGTACTTC.

V and J are TRBV7-8 and TRBJ1-1; D is undetermined. V dropped 1 base and J dropped 10 bases, with 13 bases sitting between them. Germline values: CDR1 SGHVS, CDR2 FQNEAQ. The CDR3 contains 13 residues. The CDR3 loop is CASSLVRAGSAFF. CDR3 sequence (DNA): TGTGCCAGCAGCTTAGTTCGAGCAGGATCAGCTTTCTTT.

V and J are TRBV27 and TRBJ2-3, with 9 bases matching TRBD1. Germline V gives CDR1 MNHEY, CDR2 SMNVEV (reference sequence). V was pared by 5 bases and J by 4 bases, with 10 bases of the junction left unmatched. The CDR3 extends over 16 amino acids. CDR3 nucleotide sequence: TGTGCCAGCAGTCGACTGGGACAGGGAAGGGCAGATACGCAGTATTTT. This codes for CASSRLGQGRADTQYF.

The chain couples TRBV5-6 to TRBJ2-7; TRBD1 aligns across 8 bases. Trimming at V came to 6 bases and at J to 3 bases, leaving 14 bases not matched to a gene. The CDR3 runs 16 residues. Germline loops: CDR1 SGHDT, CDR2 YYEEEE. CDR3 region: CASTRRRQGQGYEQYF. The CDR3 DNA sequence: TGTGCCAGCACCCGACGGAGACAGGGGCAGGGCTACGAGCAGTACTTC.

This chain uses TRBV28 with TRBJ2-2, with D maybe TRBD2 (5 bases). Germline V gene sequence: CDR1 MDHEN, CDR2 SYDVKM. The CDR3 covers 14 residues. With 5 bases removed from V and 7 bases from J, the gap between germline ends came to 14 bases. The CDR3 DNA follows: TGTGCCAGCAGTCCGCGGCTCGGGAACGGGGAGCTGTTTTTT. The encoded protein is CASSPRLGNGELFF.

V usage is TRBV27 and J usage is TRBJ2-2; D perhaps matches TRBD1 (6 bases). The ends were cut back, 5 bases at V and 7 bases at J, with 8 bases in the middle. The CDR3 extends over 12 amino acids. The germline V gene encodes CDR1 MNHEY and CDR2 SMNVEV (reference sequence). The chain's CDR3 is CASSIRGGELFF. The DNA of the CDR3 is TGTGCCAGCAGTATCAGGGGCGGGGAGCTGTTTTTT.

The chain combines TRBV21-1 with TRBJ1-4; the table gives TRBD1 as D, unverified against the DNA. TRBV21-1 is deemed a pseudogene. The CDR3 covers 14 residues. The CDR3 nucleotides read TGTGCCAGCAGCGAGATAGACAGGGGTGAAAAACTGTTTTTT. It encodes CASSEIDRGEKLFF.

A single count supports this clone. The chain employs TRBV4-2 and TRBJ1-1; D unresolved. CDR1 LGHNA and CDR2 YNFKEQ come from the germline V gene. Trimming cost V 4 bases and J 3 bases, with 12 bases left between them. The CDR3 is 14 amino acids. The CDR3 bases are TGTGCCAGCAGCCCGCCCCCCGGGGACACTGAAGCTTTCTTT. Translated: CASSPPPGDTEAFF.

The rearrangement uses TRBV4-3 and TRBJ1-4; D remains unclear. V lost 0 bases, J lost 0 bases, and 11 bases lay in between. The CDR3 has 17 amino acids. Germline V gene sequence: CDR1 LGHNA, CDR2 YSLEER. CDR3 residues: CASSQDQGVATNEKLFF. In DNA form, the CDR3 reads TGCGCCAGCAGCCAAGACCAAGGAGTGGCAACTAATGAAAAACTGTTTTTT.

The chain employs TRBV5-1 and TRBJ2-1; 11 bases map to TRBD2. The germline gives CDR1 SGHRS, CDR2 YFSETQ. CDR3 length: 13 amino acids. Trimming cost V 5 bases and J 9 bases; bases outside gene matches: 4. The DNA of the CDR3 is TGCGCCAGCAGTATTAGCGGGAGGGGTGAGCAGTTCTTC. Translated: CASSISGRGEQFF.

This sequence joins TRBV6-6 and TRBJ2-3; 8 bases fit TRBD2. The CDR3 is made up of 16 amino acids. The V segment lost 2 bases and the J segment 4 bases; nucleotides outside the gene matches: 8. Germline V gene lookup returns CDR1 MNHNY and CDR2 SVGAGI (reference sequence). The CDR3 DNA is TGTGCCAGCAGTTACGGTGCGGGAGGAAGTCCAGATACGCAGTATTTT. Translating it yields CASSYGAGGSPDTQYF.

This clone was recorded only once. The rearrangement joins TRBV9 to TRBJ2-3, with a possible D match to TRBD2 (6 bases). This CDR3 comprises 16 residues. Germline lookup yields CDR1 SGDLS and CDR2 YYNGEE. V was cut by 2 bases and J by 2 bases, with 15 bases left in between. CDR3 sequence reads: CASSVVAEGTTDTQYF. As DNA, the CDR3 is TGTGCCAGCAGCGTGGTCGCGGAGGGGACCACAGATACGCAGTATTTT.

V and J are TRBV4-2 and TRBJ2-7, with TRBD2 as a possible D gene (6 bases). The germline gives CDR1 LGHNA, CDR2 YNFKEQ. Trimming removed 1 base from V and 0 bases from J, with 13 bases in between. The CDR3 has 16 residues. The CDR3 spells CASSQGDRAGSYEQYF. The CDR3 DNA reads TGTGCCAGCAGCCAAGGGGACCGAGCGGGCTCCTACGAGCAGTACTTC.

This clone was observed a few times. The chain has TRBV30 and TRBJ2-2, with TRBD1 identical over 9 bases. The CDR3 is made up of 17 amino acids. Germline loops: CDR1 GTSNPN, CDR2 SVGIG (reference sequence). V was clipped by 0 bases and J by 1 base; unmatched bases: 6. CDR3 sequence reads: CAWSVRRDRVNTGELFF. CDR3 bases: TGTGCCTGGAGTGTAAGGCGGGACAGGGTGAACACCGGGGAGCTGTTTTTT.

The rearrangement uses TRBV10-1 and TRBJ2-6; weak D call: TRBD2 (6 bases). Between the trimmed V and J ends, which lost 2 bases and 1 base, there was a span of 9 bases. Germline V gene lookup returns CDR1 WNHNN and CDR2 SYGVQD (reference sequence). The length of the CDR3 is 16 residues. CDR3 sequence (DNA): TGCGCCAGCAGTGAGGACCGGGAGTCTGGGGCCAACGTCCTGACTTTC. Its translation: CASSEDRESGANVLTF.

The gene calls are TRBV2 and TRBJ2-2; 9 positions match TRBD2. The length of the CDR3 is 16 residues. The trim removed 1 base at V and 2 bases at J, leaving 2 bases unmatched. Germline V gives CDR1 SNHLY, CDR2 FYNNEI. The CDR3 DNA is TGTGCCAGCAGTGAAGTAGCGGGAGCTAACACCGGGGAGCTGTTTTTT. This translates into CASSEVAGANTGELFF.

The V call is TRBV6-1, the J call TRBJ2-3, with D possibly matching TRBD2 (6 bases). Germline-derived CDR1 and CDR2 are MNHNS and SASEGT. The CDR3 sequence is 16 residues long. Trimming took 3 bases from V and 0 from J, leaving 13 bases between them. The CDR3 DNA sequence: TGTGCCAGCAGTGACCGGGCTAGCGATAGCACAGATACGCAGTATTTT. The encoded protein is CASSDRASDSTDTQYF.